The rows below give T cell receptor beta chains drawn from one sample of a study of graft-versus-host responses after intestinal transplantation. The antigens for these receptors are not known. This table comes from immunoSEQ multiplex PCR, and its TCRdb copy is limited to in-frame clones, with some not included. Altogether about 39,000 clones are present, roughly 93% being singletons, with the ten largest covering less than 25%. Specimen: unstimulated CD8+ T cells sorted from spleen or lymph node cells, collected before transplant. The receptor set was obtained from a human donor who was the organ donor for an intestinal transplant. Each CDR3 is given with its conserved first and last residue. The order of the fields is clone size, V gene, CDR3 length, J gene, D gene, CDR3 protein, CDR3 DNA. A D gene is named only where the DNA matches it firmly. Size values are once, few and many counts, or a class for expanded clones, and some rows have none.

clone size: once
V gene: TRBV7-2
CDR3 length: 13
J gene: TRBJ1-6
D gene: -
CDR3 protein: CASSLGYGSPLHF
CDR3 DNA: TGTGCCAGCAGCTTGGGGTATGGTTCACCCCTCCACTTT

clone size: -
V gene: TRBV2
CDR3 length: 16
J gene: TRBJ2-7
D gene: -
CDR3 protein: CASSERDRATTYEQYF
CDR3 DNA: TGTGCCAGCAGTGAAAGGGATCGGGCAACCACCTACGAGCAGTACTTC

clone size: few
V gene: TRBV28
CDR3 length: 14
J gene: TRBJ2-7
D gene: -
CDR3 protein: CASSLWDSSYEQYF
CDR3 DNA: TGTGCCAGCAGTTTATGGGACAGCTCCTACGAGCAGTACTTC

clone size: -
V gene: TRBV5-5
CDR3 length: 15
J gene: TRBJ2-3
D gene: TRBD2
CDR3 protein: CASSLPSGYTDTQYF
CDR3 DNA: TGTGCCAGCAGCTTGCCTAGCGGATACACAGATACGCAGTATTTT

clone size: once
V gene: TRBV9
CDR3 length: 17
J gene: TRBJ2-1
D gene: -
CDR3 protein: CASSVSRNGGFGDEQFF
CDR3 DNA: TGTGCCAGCAGCGTATCCCGTAACGGAGGGTTTGGGGATGAGCAGTTCTTC

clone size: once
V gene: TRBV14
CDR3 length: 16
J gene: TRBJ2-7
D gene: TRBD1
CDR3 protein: CASSQGLQGALSEQYF
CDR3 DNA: TGTGCCAGCAGCCAAGGTTTACAGGGGGCTTTGTCGGAGCAGTACTTC

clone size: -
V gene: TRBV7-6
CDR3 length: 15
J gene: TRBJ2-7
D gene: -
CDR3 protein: CASSSGGDSDYEQYF
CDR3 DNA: TGTGCCAGCAGCTCAGGGGGGGACAGTGACTACGAGCAGTACTTC

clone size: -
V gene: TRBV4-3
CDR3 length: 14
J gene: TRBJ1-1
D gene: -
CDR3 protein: CASSPGTLNTEAFF
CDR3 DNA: TGCGCCAGCAGCCCTGGGACCTTGAACACTGAAGCTTTCTTT

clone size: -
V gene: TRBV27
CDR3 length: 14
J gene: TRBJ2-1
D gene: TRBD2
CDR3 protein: CASSPGLAGNEQFF
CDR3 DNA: TGTGCCAGCAGCCCAGGGCTAGCGGGAAATGAGCAGTTCTTC

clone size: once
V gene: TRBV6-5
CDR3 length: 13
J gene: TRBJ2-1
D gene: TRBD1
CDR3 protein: CASRRDRGDEQFF
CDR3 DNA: TGTGCCAGCAGACGGGACAGGGGTGATGAGCAGTTCTTC

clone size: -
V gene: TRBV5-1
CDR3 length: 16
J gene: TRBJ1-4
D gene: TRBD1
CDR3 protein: CASSVPGQGAHEKLFF
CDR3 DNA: TGCGCCAGCAGCGTCCCGGGACAGGGGGCCCATGAAAAACTGTTTTTT